This T cell receptor beta chain derives from a study of blood T cell repertoires in COVID-19. Study at large: Collection of acute and convalescent COVID-19 samples took place in the United States, Italy and Spain. PBMCs, B-cell-depleted T cells, or T cells were the source of the cDNA or gDNA that made up the material.

The authors' processing: From reference gene primer amplification, estimates of nucleated cell counts were derived. The method was immunoSEQ multiplex PCR; TCRdb's version includes in-frame clones alone and lacks a portion of them. The DNA was the basis for D and trimming; V, J and clone size are from that table. This table has 120,000 or so clones, over 75% appearing once. V gave up 2 bases and J gave up 6 bases; unmatched junction bases: 2. The germline gives CDR1 SGHRS, CDR2 YFSETQ. The CDR3 runs 14 residues. V gene TRBV5-1 combines with J gene TRBJ2-2, with 9 bases aligning to TRBD1. Sequenced input: peripheral blood. The sequence came from a woman older than 75 with acute or convalescent COVID-19. This CDR3 is CASSLGTGSGELFF. CDR3 bases: TGCGCCAGCAGCTTAGGGACAGGGTCCGGGGAGCTGTTTTTT.